These T cell receptor beta chains were read from a single sample in a study of shared clonotypes between healthy human individuals. The table came from immunoSEQ multiplex PCR; TCRdb's copy has only in-frame clones and leaves some out. The sample consists of roughly 1,000,000 clones, approximately 80% of them appearing once. Source material: memory CD4+ T cells from PBMCs. These receptor sequences come from a man aged 18 to 29 in good health. Some clones in this sample may be carry-over from other donors' samples. Each CDR3 is given with its conserved first and last residue. Fields, in order: V gene, J gene, clone size, D gene, CDR3 DNA, CDR3 protein. A D gene is named only where the DNA matches it firmly. Size tells how often a clone was seen (once, few, many) or the class of an expanded clone, and some rows leave it out.

v_gene: TRBV27
j_gene: TRBJ2-6
abundance: NA
d_gene: TRBD1
CDR3nt: TGTGCCAGCAGTCCATTGACAGGGTGGGTGGCTGGGGCCAACGTCCTGACTTTC
CDR3aa: CASSPLTGWVAGANVLTF

v_gene: TRBV2
j_gene: TRBJ2-2
abundance: NA
d_gene: TRBD2
CDR3nt: TGTGCCAGCAGCACCAGCGGGAGGGGAGCCGGGGAGCTGTTTTTT
CDR3aa: CASSTSGRGAGELFF

v_gene: TRBV5-4
j_gene: TRBJ1-1
abundance: NA
d_gene: NA
CDR3nt: TGTGCCAGCAGCTTACCGGGACAAGGAAACACTGAAGCTTTCTTT
CDR3aa: CASSLPGQGNTEAFF

v_gene: TRBV27
j_gene: TRBJ2-7
abundance: NA
d_gene: TRBD1
CDR3nt: TGTGCCAGCAGTTTACACAGGGGTTTTTCCTACGAGCAGTACTTC
CDR3aa: CASSLHRGFSYEQYF

v_gene: TRBV1
j_gene: TRBJ1-5
abundance: NA
d_gene: NA
CDR3nt: TGCACCAGCAGCAACCCTGGGGCTGCGTATCAGCCCCAGCATTTT
CDR3aa: CTSSNPGAAYQPQHF

v_gene: TRBV5-1
j_gene: TRBJ2-5
abundance: NA
d_gene: TRBD2
CDR3nt: TGCGCCAGCAGCTTCGGGACTAGTGGGGTCGGGGAGACCCAGTACTTC
CDR3aa: CASSFGTSGVGETQYF

v_gene: TRBV20-1
j_gene: TRBJ2-7
abundance: NA
d_gene: NA
CDR3nt: TGCAGTGCTAGCCCACTCTGGGAGCAGTACTTC
CDR3aa: CSASPLWEQYF

v_gene: TRBV7-2
j_gene: TRBJ2-7
abundance: NA
d_gene: NA
CDR3nt: TGTGCCAGCAGCTTTGGACAACTTAGGTCCTACGAGCAGTACTTC
CDR3aa: CASSFGQLRSYEQYF

v_gene: TRBV28
j_gene: TRBJ1-2
abundance: NA
d_gene: NA
CDR3nt: TGTGCTGAGAATGGGGGGGGCTATGGCTACACCTTC
CDR3aa: CAENGGGYGYTF

v_gene: TRBV4-1
j_gene: TRBJ2-5
abundance: NA
d_gene: TRBD2
CDR3nt: TGCGCCAGCAGCCAAGAAAGAGCGGGAGGGCCTTTGGAGACCCAGTACTTC
CDR3aa: CASSQERAGGPLETQYF

v_gene: TRBV7-8
j_gene: TRBJ2-7
abundance: NA
d_gene: NA
CDR3nt: TGTGCCAGCAGTCGAAGTATACAGGGCTCCTACGAGCAGTACTTC
CDR3aa: CASSRSIQGSYEQYF

v_gene: TRBV5-1
j_gene: TRBJ2-3
abundance: NA
d_gene: TRBD2
CDR3nt: TGCGCCAGCAGCTTCCTGGCGGGAGGGGGCACAGATACGCAGTATTTT
CDR3aa: CASSFLAGGGTDTQYF

v_gene: TRBV28
j_gene: TRBJ1-2
abundance: NA
d_gene: TRBD1
CDR3nt: TGTGCCAGCAGACGCCGTCCTTTTTCCAGGGGGAAGATTGATGGCTACACCTTC
CDR3aa: CASRRRPFSRGKIDGYTF

v_gene: TRBV11-3
j_gene: TRBJ2-7
abundance: NA
d_gene: NA
CDR3nt: TGTGCCAGCAGCTCGGAACCATTTAGGAGCTCCTACGAGCAGTACTTC
CDR3aa: CASSSEPFRSSYEQYF

v_gene: TRBV9
j_gene: TRBJ2-7
abundance: NA
d_gene: TRBD1
CDR3nt: TGTGCCAGCAGCGTTGACTATGGACAGGGGGCCTACGAGCAGTACTTC
CDR3aa: CASSVDYGQGAYEQYF

v_gene: TRBV9
j_gene: TRBJ1-2
abundance: NA
d_gene: TRBD1
CDR3nt: TGTGCCAGCAGGGGACAGGGCTATGGCTACACCTTC
CDR3aa: CASRGQGYGYTF

v_gene: TRBV10-3
j_gene: TRBJ2-7
abundance: NA
d_gene: TRBD1
CDR3nt: TGTGCCATCAGGGGACAGGGTCTTGACGAGCAGTACTTC
CDR3aa: CAIRGQGLDEQYF

v_gene: TRBV30
j_gene: TRBJ2-1
abundance: NA
d_gene: NA
CDR3nt: TGTGCCTGGAGTCGGTGGCGGGCGAGCTCCTACAATGAGCAGTTCTTC
CDR3aa: CAWSRWRASSYNEQFF

v_gene: TRBV5-1
j_gene: TRBJ2-7
abundance: NA
d_gene: TRBD2
CDR3nt: TGCGCCAGCAGCTTAGGGACAGGACTAGCGGGAGAAAGACCCTACGAGCAGTACTTC
CDR3aa: CASSLGTGLAGERPYEQYF

v_gene: TRBV28
j_gene: TRBJ2-3
abundance: NA
d_gene: TRBD2
CDR3nt: TGTGCCAGCAGTTTCGGTTCTAGCGGGAGGGTAATTGGTGGGTATTTT
CDR3aa: CASSFGSSGRVIGGYF

v_gene: TRBV29-1
j_gene: TRBJ1-2
abundance: NA
d_gene: TRBD1
CDR3nt: TGCAGCGTCGGACAGGGGTATGGCTACACCTTC
CDR3aa: CSVGQGYGYTF

v_gene: TRBV18
j_gene: TRBJ1-1
abundance: NA
d_gene: NA
CDR3nt: TGTGCCAGCTCGAGGGACGAAGGAGAAGCTTTCTTT
CDR3aa: CASSRDEGEAFF

v_gene: TRBV20-1
j_gene: TRBJ1-2
abundance: NA
d_gene: NA
CDR3nt: TGCAGTGCCATTAACTATGGCTACACCTTC
CDR3aa: CSAINYGYTF

v_gene: TRBV11-2
j_gene: TRBJ2-5
abundance: once
d_gene: NA
CDR3nt: TGTGCCAGCAGTCCACAACGAGAGACCCAGTACTTC
CDR3aa: CASSPQRETQYF

v_gene: TRBV2
j_gene: TRBJ1-5
abundance: NA
d_gene: NA
CDR3nt: TGTGCCAGCAGCGGACAGCCTTATAGCAATCAGCCCCAGCATTTT
CDR3aa: CASSGQPYSNQPQHF

v_gene: TRBV27
j_gene: TRBJ2-7
abundance: NA
d_gene: TRBD1
CDR3nt: TGTGCCAGCAGTATTGCCGACAGGGGAGTGGAGCAGTACTTC
CDR3aa: CASSIADRGVEQYF

v_gene: TRBV15
j_gene: TRBJ1-4
abundance: NA
d_gene: NA
CDR3nt: TGTGCCACCAGCAGAGAGCAACGGGCAACTAATGAAAAACTGTTTTTT
CDR3aa: CATSREQRATNEKLFF

v_gene: TRBV7-8
j_gene: TRBJ2-1
abundance: NA
d_gene: TRBD2
CDR3nt: TGTGCCAGCAGTTGGGAGGGCTCCTACAATGAGCAGTTCTTC
CDR3aa: CASSWEGSYNEQFF

v_gene: TRBV28
j_gene: TRBJ2-4
abundance: NA
d_gene: NA
CDR3nt: TGTGCCAGCAGTTACAGGGTCAACATTCAGTACTTC
CDR3aa: CASSYRVNIQYF

v_gene: TRBV5-1
j_gene: TRBJ2-1
abundance: NA
d_gene: TRBD1
CDR3nt: TGCGCCAGCAGCCCAGGGACAGGGAACAATGAGCAGTTCTTC
CDR3aa: CASSPGTGNNEQFF

v_gene: TRBV5-1
j_gene: TRBJ2-1
abundance: NA
d_gene: TRBD1
CDR3nt: TGCGCCAGCAGCTCGGGACAGGGTGTCAATGAGCAGTTCTTC
CDR3aa: CASSSGQGVNEQFF

v_gene: TRBV11-3
j_gene: TRBJ2-7
abundance: NA
d_gene: NA
CDR3nt: TGTGCCAGCAGCCTGTTCAGTGGCTACGAGCAGTACTTC
CDR3aa: CASSLFSGYEQYF

v_gene: TRBV11-2
j_gene: TRBJ2-7
abundance: NA
d_gene: NA
CDR3nt: TGTGCCAGCAGCTTAGGACGACTACTCGGCTCCTACGAGCAGTACTTC
CDR3aa: CASSLGRLLGSYEQYF

v_gene: TRBV4-1
j_gene: TRBJ2-3
abundance: NA
d_gene: NA
CDR3nt: TGCGCCAGCAGCCACGTCGCGGATACGCAGTATTTT
CDR3aa: CASSHVADTQYF

v_gene: TRBV6-6
j_gene: TRBJ2-5
abundance: few
d_gene: NA
CDR3nt: TGTGCCAGCAGTTACTCGGCGGCATCCCAGGGGACCCAGTACTTC
CDR3aa: CASSYSAASQGTQYF

v_gene: TRBV7-8
j_gene: TRBJ2-7
abundance: NA
d_gene: TRBD1
CDR3nt: TGTGCCAGCAGCTGGGACAGGGTCGAGCAGTACTTC
CDR3aa: CASSWDRVEQYF

v_gene: TRBV27
j_gene: TRBJ1-5
abundance: NA
d_gene: NA
CDR3nt: TGTGCCAGCAGTTTAGCGGGGGATCAGCCCCAGCATTTT
CDR3aa: CASSLAGDQPQHF

v_gene: TRBV20-1
j_gene: TRBJ1-1
abundance: NA
d_gene: TRBD1
CDR3nt: TGCAGTGCCGGGACAGGGGTTGAAGCTTTCTTT
CDR3aa: CSAGTGVEAFF

v_gene: TRBV2
j_gene: TRBJ2-3
abundance: NA
d_gene: TRBD2
CDR3nt: TGTGCCAGCAGTGGACTAGCGGCCAGCACAGATACGCAGTATTTT
CDR3aa: CASSGLAASTDTQYF

v_gene: TRBV18
j_gene: TRBJ2-7
abundance: NA
d_gene: NA
CDR3nt: TGTGCCAGCTCACCACCGTCCAGGTACGAGCAGTACTTC
CDR3aa: CASSPPSRYEQYF

v_gene: TRBV5-1
j_gene: TRBJ2-2
abundance: NA
d_gene: NA
CDR3nt: TGCGCCAGCACCCCGACTTGGGCGGCCACCGGGGAGCTGTTTTTT
CDR3aa: CASTPTWAATGELFF

v_gene: TRBV5-4
j_gene: TRBJ1-1
abundance: NA
d_gene: TRBD1
CDR3nt: TGTGCCAGCAGCCGTCCGGGACAGGAAAGTGAAGCTTTCTTT
CDR3aa: CASSRPGQESEAFF